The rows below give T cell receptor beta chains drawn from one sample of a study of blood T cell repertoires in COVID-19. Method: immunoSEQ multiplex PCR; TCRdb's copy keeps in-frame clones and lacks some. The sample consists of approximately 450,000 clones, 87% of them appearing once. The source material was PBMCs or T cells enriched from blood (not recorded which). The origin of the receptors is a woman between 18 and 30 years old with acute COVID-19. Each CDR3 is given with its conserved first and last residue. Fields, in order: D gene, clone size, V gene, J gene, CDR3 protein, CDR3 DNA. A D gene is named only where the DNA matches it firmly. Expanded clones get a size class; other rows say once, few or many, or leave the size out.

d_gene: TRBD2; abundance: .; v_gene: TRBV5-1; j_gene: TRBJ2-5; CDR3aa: CASSLVGLAVGGTQYF; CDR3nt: TGCGCCAGCAGCTTGGTGGGACTAGCGGTCGGGGGGACCCAGTACTTC
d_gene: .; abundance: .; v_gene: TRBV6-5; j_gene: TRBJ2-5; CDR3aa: CASSWTVSETQYF; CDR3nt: TGTGCCAGCAGTTGGACAGTCTCAGAGACCCAGTACTTC
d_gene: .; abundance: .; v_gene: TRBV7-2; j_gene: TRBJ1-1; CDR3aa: CASSSGQNTEAFF; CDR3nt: TGTGCCAGCAGCTCAGGACAGAACACTGAAGCTTTCTTT
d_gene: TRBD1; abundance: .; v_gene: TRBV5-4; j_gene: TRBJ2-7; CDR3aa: CASSIPGQGAFNEQYF; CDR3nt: TGTGCCAGCAGCATCCCCGGACAGGGGGCGTTCAACGAGCAGTACTTC
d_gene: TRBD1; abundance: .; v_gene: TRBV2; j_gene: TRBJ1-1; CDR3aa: CASSPGGGAFF; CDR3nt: TGTGCCAGCAGCCCAGGGGGCGGAGCTTTCTTT
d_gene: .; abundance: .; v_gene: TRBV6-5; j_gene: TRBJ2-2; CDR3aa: CASSYSNGFGGELFF; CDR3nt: TGTGCCAGCAGTTACTCGAACGGGTTCGGCGGGGAGCTGTTTTTT
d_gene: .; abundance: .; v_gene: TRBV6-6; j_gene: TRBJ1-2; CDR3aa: CASRGLKEQRGYTF; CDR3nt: TGTGCCAGCCGGGGATTGAAGGAGCAGCGTGGCTACACCTTC
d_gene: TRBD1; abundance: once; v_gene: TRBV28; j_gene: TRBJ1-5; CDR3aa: CASSLGTGVNQPQHF; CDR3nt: TGTGCCAGCAGCTTGGGGACAGGGGTCAATCAGCCCCAGCATTTT
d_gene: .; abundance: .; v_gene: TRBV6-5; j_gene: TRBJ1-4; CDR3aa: CASRVGATNEKLFF; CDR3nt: TGTGCCAGCAGAGTAGGGGCAACTAATGAAAAACTGTTTTTT
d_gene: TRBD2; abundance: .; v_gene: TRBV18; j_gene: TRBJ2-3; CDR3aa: CASSPAGGTDTQYF; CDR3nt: TGTGCCAGCTCACCCGCGGGGGGCACAGATACGCAGTATTTT
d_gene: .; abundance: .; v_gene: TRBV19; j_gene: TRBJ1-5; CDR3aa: CASSDQGNGQPQHF; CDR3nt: TGTGCCAGTAGTGATCAGGGAAATGGTCAGCCCCAGCATTTT
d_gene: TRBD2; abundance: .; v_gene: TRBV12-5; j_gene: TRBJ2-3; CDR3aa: CASGLGLAGGTDTQYF; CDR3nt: TGTGCTAGTGGTTTAGGACTAGCGGGGGGCACAGATACGCAGTATTTT
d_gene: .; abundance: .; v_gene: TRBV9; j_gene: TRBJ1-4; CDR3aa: CASSVVGGEGEKLFF; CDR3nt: TGTGCCAGCAGCGTAGTTGGAGGGGAGGGTGAAAAACTGTTTTTT
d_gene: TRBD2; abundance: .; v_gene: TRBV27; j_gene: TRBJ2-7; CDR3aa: CASSRTSGSYEQYF; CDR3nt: TGTGCCAGCAGCCGGACTAGCGGCTCCTACGAGCAGTACTTC
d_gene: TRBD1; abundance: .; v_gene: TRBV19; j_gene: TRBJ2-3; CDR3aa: CASSVDRAQYF; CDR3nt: TGTGCCAGTAGTGTTGACAGGGCGCAGTATTTT
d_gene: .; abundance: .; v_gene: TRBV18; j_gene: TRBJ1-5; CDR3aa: CASSPGENQPQHF; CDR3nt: TGTGCCAGCTCACCCGGTGAGAATCAGCCCCAGCATTTT
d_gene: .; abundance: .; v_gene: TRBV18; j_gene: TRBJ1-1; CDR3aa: CASSPLMTMNTEAFF; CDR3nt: TGTGCCAGCTCACCCCTTATGACAATGAACACTGAAGCTTTCTTT
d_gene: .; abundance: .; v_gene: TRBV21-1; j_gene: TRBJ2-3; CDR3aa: CASSKDLAGGGTDTQYF; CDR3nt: TGTGCCAGCAGCAAAGATCTAGCGGGAGGTGGGACAGATACGCAGTATTTT
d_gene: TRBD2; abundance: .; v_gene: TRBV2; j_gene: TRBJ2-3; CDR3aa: CASSEALSGGDTQYF; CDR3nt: TGTGCCAGCAGTGAAGCGCTTAGCGGGGGAGATACGCAGTATTTT
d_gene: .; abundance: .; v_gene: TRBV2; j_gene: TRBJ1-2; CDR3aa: CASKNYRENGYTF; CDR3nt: TGTGCCAGCAAAAATTATAGAGAGAATGGCTACACCTTC
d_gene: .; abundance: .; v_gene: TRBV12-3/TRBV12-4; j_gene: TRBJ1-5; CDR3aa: CASSLLSQPQHF; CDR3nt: TGTGCCAGCAGTTTATTGTCACAGCCCCAGCATTTT
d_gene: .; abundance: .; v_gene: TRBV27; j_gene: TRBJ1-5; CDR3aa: CASSGLRVNQPQHF; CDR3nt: TGTGCCAGCAGCGGATTGAGGGTCAATCAGCCCCAGCATTTT
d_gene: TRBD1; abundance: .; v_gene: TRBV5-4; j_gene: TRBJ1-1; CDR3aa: CASSLVLWTGGTEAFF; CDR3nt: TGTGCCAGCAGCTTGGTTCTCTGGACAGGGGGCACTGAAGCTTTCTTT
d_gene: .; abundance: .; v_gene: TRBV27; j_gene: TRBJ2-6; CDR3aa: CASSSLGANVLTF; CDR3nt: TGTGCCAGCAGTTCGTTAGGGGCCAACGTCCTGACTTTC
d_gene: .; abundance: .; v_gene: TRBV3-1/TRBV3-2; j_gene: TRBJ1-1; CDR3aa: CASSQEGRGALNTEAFF; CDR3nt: TGTGCCAGCAGCCAAGAGGGGAGGGGGGCGTTGAACACTGAAGCTTTCTTT
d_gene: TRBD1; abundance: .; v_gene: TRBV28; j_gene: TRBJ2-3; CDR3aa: CATYSRGPYTDTQYF; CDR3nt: TGTGCCACCTACAGCAGGGGGCCTTACACAGATACGCAGTATTTT
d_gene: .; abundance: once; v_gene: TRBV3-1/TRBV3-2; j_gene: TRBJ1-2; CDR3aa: CASSHDSFNYGYTF; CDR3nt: TGTGCCAGCAGCCACGACAGTTTTAACTATGGCTACACCTTC
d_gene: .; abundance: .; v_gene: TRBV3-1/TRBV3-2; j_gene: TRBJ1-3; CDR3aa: CASSQGGRNSDIYF; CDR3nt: TGTGCCAGCAGCCAAGGAGGAAGAAATAGTGACATATATTTT
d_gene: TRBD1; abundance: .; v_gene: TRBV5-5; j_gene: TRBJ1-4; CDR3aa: CASSFSTGGEKLFF; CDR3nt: TGTGCCAGCAGCTTTTCGACAGGGGGGGAAAAACTGTTTTTT
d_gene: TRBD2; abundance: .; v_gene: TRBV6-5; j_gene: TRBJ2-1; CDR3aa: CASSSSGRVVYNEQFF; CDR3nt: TGTGCCAGCAGTTCTAGCGGGAGGGTTGTCTACAATGAGCAGTTCTTC
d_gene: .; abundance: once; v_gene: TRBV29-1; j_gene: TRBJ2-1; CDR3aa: CSVAETRNNEQFF; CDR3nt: TGCAGCGTTGCCGAGACTAGGAACAATGAGCAGTTCTTC
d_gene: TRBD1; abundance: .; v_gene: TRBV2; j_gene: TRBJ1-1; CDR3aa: CASRSQGAHTEAFF; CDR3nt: TGTGCCAGCAGGTCCCAGGGGGCGCACACTGAAGCTTTCTTT
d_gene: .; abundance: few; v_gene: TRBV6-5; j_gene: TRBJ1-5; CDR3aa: CASSYSSTSNQPQHF; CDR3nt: TGTGCCAGCAGTTACTCGAGTACGAGCAATCAGCCCCAGCATTTT
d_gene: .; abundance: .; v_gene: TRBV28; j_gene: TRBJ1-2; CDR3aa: CASSFQQIYYGYTF; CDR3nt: TGTGCCAGCAGTTTCCAACAGATTTACTATGGCTACACCTTC
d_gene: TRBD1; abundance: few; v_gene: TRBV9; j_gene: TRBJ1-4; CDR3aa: CASNSGTGGEKLFF; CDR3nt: TGTGCCAGCAACTCCGGGACAGGAGGTGAAAAACTGTTTTTT
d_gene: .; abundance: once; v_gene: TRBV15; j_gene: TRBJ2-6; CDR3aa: CATSREGGSGANVLTF; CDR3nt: TGTGCCACCAGCAGAGAAGGGGGTTCTGGGGCCAACGTCCTGACTTTC
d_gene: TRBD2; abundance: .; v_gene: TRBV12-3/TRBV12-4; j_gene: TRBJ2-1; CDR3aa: CASRVAGGGEQFF; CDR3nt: TGTGCCAGCAGAGTAGCGGGAGGAGGTGAGCAGTTCTTC
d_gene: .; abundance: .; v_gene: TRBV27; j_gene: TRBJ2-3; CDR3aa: CASSLYGSTDTQYF; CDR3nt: TGTGCCAGCAGTTTATACGGGAGCACAGATACGCAGTATTTT
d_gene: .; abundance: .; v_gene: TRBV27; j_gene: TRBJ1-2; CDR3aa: CASSKRDTVRLNYGYTF; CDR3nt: TGTGCCAGCAGTAAGAGGGATACCGTACGCCTTAACTATGGCTACACCTTC
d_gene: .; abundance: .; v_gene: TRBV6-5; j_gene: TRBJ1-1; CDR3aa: CASSYSMRNTEAFF; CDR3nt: TGTGCCAGCAGTTACTCGATGAGGAACACTGAAGCTTTCTTT
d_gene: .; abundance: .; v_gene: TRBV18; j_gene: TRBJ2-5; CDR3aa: CASSNGDQETQYF; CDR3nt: TGTGCCAGCTCAAACGGGGACCAAGAGACCCAGTACTTC
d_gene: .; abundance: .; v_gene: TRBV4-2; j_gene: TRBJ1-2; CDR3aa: CASSQDFSATIYYGYTF; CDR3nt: TGTGCCAGCAGCCAAGATTTTTCTGCGACAATCTACTATGGCTACACCTTC
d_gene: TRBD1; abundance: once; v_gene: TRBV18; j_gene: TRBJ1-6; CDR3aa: CASSQTGTGEFSPLHF; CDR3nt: TGTGCCAGCTCACAAACCGGGACAGGGGAATTTTCACCTCTCCACTTT
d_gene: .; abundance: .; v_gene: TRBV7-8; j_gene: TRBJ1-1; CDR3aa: CASSHNRQFPEAFF; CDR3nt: TGTGCCAGCAGCCACAATCGACAGTTCCCTGAAGCTTTCTTT
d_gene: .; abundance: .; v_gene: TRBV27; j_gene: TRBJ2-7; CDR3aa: CASSLVAGDTYEQYF; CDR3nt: TGTGCCAGCAGTTTAGTGGCGGGGGACACCTACGAGCAGTACTTC
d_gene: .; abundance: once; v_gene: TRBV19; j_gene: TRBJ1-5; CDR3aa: CASSRDGFNQPQHF; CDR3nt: TGTGCCAGTAGTAGAGACGGGTTTAATCAGCCCCAGCATTTT
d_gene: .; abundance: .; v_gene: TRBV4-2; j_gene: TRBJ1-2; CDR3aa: CASSPTGNYGYTF; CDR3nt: TGTGCCAGCAGCCCCACAGGGAACTATGGCTACACCTTC
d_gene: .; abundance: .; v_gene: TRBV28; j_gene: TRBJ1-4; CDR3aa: CASSLYAGANEKLFF; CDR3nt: TGTGCCAGCAGTTTATATGCAGGGGCTAATGAAAAACTGTTTTTT
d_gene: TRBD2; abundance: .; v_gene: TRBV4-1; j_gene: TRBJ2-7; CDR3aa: CASSQGRARGAGGPGEQYF; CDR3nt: TGCGCCAGCAGCCAAGGCCGAGCTCGCGGAGCGGGGGGGCCGGGGGAGCAGTACTTC
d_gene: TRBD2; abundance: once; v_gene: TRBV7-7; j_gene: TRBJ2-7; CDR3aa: CASSPGPGLAGGYEQYF; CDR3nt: TGTGCCAGCAGCCCCGGGCCGGGACTAGCGGGAGGTTACGAGCAGTACTTC
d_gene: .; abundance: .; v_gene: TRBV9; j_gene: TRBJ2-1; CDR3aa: CASSLTGTNKGNEQFF; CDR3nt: TGTGCCAGCAGCTTAACCGGGACAAATAAGGGCAATGAGCAGTTCTTC